This T cell receptor (beta chain) was documented in a study of cytomegalovirus exposure and HLA in healthy donors. Study-level findings and limits: Reportedly, a later analysis found an Asian-associated ancestry cluster had fewer N-insertions than the approximately 700-donor mean. Rarity marked most TCR sequences, yet some public TCRs occurred in many donors. The HLA-A and HLA-B alleles of most subjects were reportedly predicted accurately from TCR beta sequences. In a later analysis, CMV-associated beta chains were mostly HLA-associated, it appeared.

From germline, CDR1 is MNHEY and CDR2 SMNVEV (reference sequence). CDR3 length: 12 amino acids. V was trimmed by 10 bases and J by 8 bases, leaving 17 bases between them. Details on this clone: The target antigen is unknown.

Amplification used 60 Vbeta primers and 13 Jbeta primers. Libraries were prepared by immunoSEQ multiplex PCR; TCRdb keeps only in-frame clonotypes and omits some of them. The table has some 130,000 clones, around four fifths seen once; the top ten hold about 8.1%. The V call is TRBV27, the J call TRBJ1-2; D uncertain. The clonotype was recovered from a woman aged 45-65 years in good health and CMV-seropositive. The sample was PBMCs. CDR3 bases: TGTGCCACCCGGTCGTCGGGAATGGGCTACACCTTC. Its translation is CATRSSGMGYTF.